Below, 8 T cell receptor beta chains from the same sample are listed, as sequenced in a study of blood T cells in healthy people across ages. Primers used in a second PCR of about 6 to 11 cycles were a sample-barcoded 5' primer and a J-beta primer mix. TCRdb recomputed calls from the 5' RACE reads with MiXCR, one row per CDR3 protein. Here the sample spans hundreds of thousands of distinct CDR3 sequences, about 30% being singletons. Material for sequencing was blood. The receptors here all came from a woman of 80 years or more in good health.

V is TRBV7-2 and J is TRBJ1-2; weak D call: TRBD1 (5 bases). Trimming shortened V by 1 base and J by 1 base, and 13 bases separated the two germline ends. Germline loops: CDR1 SGHTA, CDR2 FQGNSA. The length of the CDR3 is 16 residues. This chain's CDR3 is CASSLEFTGLNYGYTF. DNA of the CDR3: TGTGCCAGCAGCTTAGAATTTACGGGGCTTAACTATGGCTACACCTTC. Full variable domain (rest looked up from reference TRBV7-2 and TRBJ1-2): GAGVSQSPSNKVTEKGKDVELRCDPISGHTALYWYRQSLGQGLEFLIYFQGNSAPDKSGLPSDRFSAERTGGSVSTLTIQRTQQEDSAVYLCASSLEFTGLNYGYTFGSGTRLTVV.

The chain is built from TRBV20-1 and TRBJ2-1; D uncertain. In germline, CDR1 is DFQATT, CDR2 SNEGSKA (reference sequence). V was trimmed by 3 bases and J by 0 bases, leaving 9 bases between them. The CDR3 has 14 residues. The CDR3 loop is CSARVASSYNEQFF. CDR3 coding DNA: TGCAGTGCTAGGGTGGCTAGCTCCTACAATGAGCAGTTCTTC.

This clonotype occurred many times. The V and J genes are TRBV28 and TRBJ1-2; 9 bases are shared with TRBD1. The CDR3 has 15 amino acids. Germline V gene lookup returns CDR1 MDHEN and CDR2 SYDVKM. Trimming removed 3 bases from V and 5 bases from J; junction bases left unmatched: 7. Here the CDR3 DNA reads TGTGCCAGCAGTTTTTCGACAGGGGGAGGTTATGGCTACACCTTC. This codes for CASSFSTGGGYGYTF.

This clonotype has a single count. A much larger clone lies a single base off, so this may be a read error. The V gene is TRBV20-1, the J gene TRBJ2-4, with 9 nucleotides matching TRBD1. The J call may be faulty, since TRBJ2-7 better matches the DNA end. There are 15 residues in the CDR3. CDR1 DFQATT and CDR2 SNEGSKA come from the germline V gene (reference sequence). For the CDR3, the DNA is TGCAGTGCCGCGGAGTTGCCTGACAGGGGGAACGAGCAGTACTTC. Its translation is CSAAELPDRGNEQYF.

A few counts support this clonotype. A much larger clonotype is one base distant, so this may be a read error. The V call is TRBV20-1, the J call TRBJ2-7; possibly TRBD2 for D (6 bases). CDR1 and CDR2 from the germline V gene are DFQATT and SNEGSKA (reference sequence). Deletions cut 5 bases from V and 6 bases from J, with 20 bases between. CDR3 size: 14 residues. The CDR3: CSAQDPGVPCEQYF. CDR3 DNA: TGCAGTGCTCAAGATCCGGGGGTCCCCTGCGAGCAGTACTTC.

The sample holds many counts of this clonotype. The V gene is TRBV28, the J gene TRBJ2-7; no clear D. Germline lookup yields CDR1 MDHEN and CDR2 SYDVKM. CDR3 length: 15 amino acids. Trimming pared 5 bases from V and 3 bases from J, leaving 17 bases between. The CDR3 DNA is TGTGCCAGCAGTCCTTGGGAACAAACTAACTACGAGCAGTACTTC. Its protein product is CASSPWEQTNYEQYF.

Many counts were recorded for this clonotype. The chain uses TRBV5-8 and TRBJ1-4; D remains unclear. Trimming removed 1 base at V and 4 bases at J, with 8 bases between. The CDR3 totals 14 residues. In germline, CDR1 is SGHTS, CDR2 YDEGEE. The CDR3 coding sequence is TGTGCCAGCAGCTTGCAAGGATTTAATGAAAAACTGTTTTTT. It specifies CASSLQGFNEKLFF.

V and J are TRBV20-1 and TRBJ2-2; possible D gene TRBD1, 6 bases. The CDR3 sequence is 14 residues long. Trimming left V 3 bases short and J 7 bases short, with 15 bases between. The V gene's germline CDR1 is DFQATT and CDR2 SNEGSKA (reference sequence). The CDR3 reads CSASGQGSVGELFF. In DNA, the CDR3 is TGCAGTGCTAGTGGGCAGGGGAGTGTCGGGGAGCTGTTTTTT.